This record looks at one TCR beta chain sequence and its context. Its antigen is currently unknown. The CDR3 sequence is 15 residues long. The germline gives CDR1 SEHNR, CDR2 FQNEAQ (reference sequence). Trimming shortened V by 1 base and J by 4 bases, and 12 bases separated the two germline ends. This sample was taken from a study of T cells in localized non-small cell lung cancer. Clones were read by immunoSEQ multiplex PCR, and TCRdb kept only the in-frame ones, dropping some. The sample has some 25,000 clones; around 88% are singletons. General study points: Longer overall survival was linked to higher blood T cell density.

The specimen was peripheral blood, collected before any cancer treatment. The rearrangement uses TRBV7-9 and TRBJ2-3; D unresolved. This TCR was sampled from a male donor at least 60 years old with stage II squamous cell lung carcinoma. The CDR3 DNA reads as TGTGCCAGCAGCTTAGTGGCTGGGTCAGCAGATACGCAGTATTTT. This codes for CASSLVAGSADTQYF.